This T cell receptor beta chain was documented in a study of chemoradiotherapy in HPV16-positive cancers. Study background: Candidate HPV-specific T-cell clones and common TCR motifs came from functional assays in a couple of HPV16-positive patients. Study-wide results and limits: Candidate HPV-specific clones and E7-related TCR motifs grew in tumor during treatment.

CDR3 size: 14 residues. V lost 7 bases to trimming and J lost 6 bases; unmatched junction nucleotides: 9. Germline values: CDR1 SGHRS, CDR2 YFSETQ. On this clone: Its specificity is unknown.

TCRdb keeps only in-frame clones here, not all; method: immunoSEQ multiplex PCR. The sample comprises about 7,900 clones, about 89% of which are singletons, and less than 4% rests with the top ten. Repertoires were sampled repeatedly during chemoradiotherapy. This material consisted of blood, taken from a patient who underwent chemoradiotherapy. The chain joins TRBV5-1 to TRBJ2-3, with 9 bases fitting TRBD1. The TCR comes from a human donor with HPV-associated anogenital cancer. This CDR3 reads CASRTGAGSDTQYF. The CDR3 DNA is TGCGCCAGCCGGACAGGGGCAGGTTCGGATACGCAGTATTTT.